The 6 T cell receptor beta chains presented below share a single source sample, sequenced in a study of human T cells and chemical hapten exposure. Described time point: pre-sensitization, week 0. Treatment: therapeutic diphenylcyclopropenone sensitization with weekly scalp DPC. MiXCR was run by TCRdb on the RACE reads, yielding one entry per CDR3 protein. The profile covers 50,000 to 65,000 distinct CDR3 sequences, with 5.5% to 7.5% appearing a single time and more than 1.5% taken by the ten largest. The sample consisted of whole blood, taken in connection with sensitization to the hapten diphenylcyclopropenone (DPC). The receptor source for this set is a woman aged 30 to 39 with alopecia areata. Some clones in this sample may be carry-over from other donors' samples.

The gene calls are TRBV29-1 and TRBJ2-2, with 8 bases matching TRBD1. V dropped 4 bases and J dropped 3; count of bases not matched to a gene: 4. The CDR3 is made up of 14 amino acids. The V gene's germline CDR1 is SQVTM and CDR2 ANQGSEA. The CDR3 is CSVGQGLDTGELFF. CDR3 bases: TGCAGCGTTGGACAGGGGTTGGACACCGGGGAGCTGTTTTTT.

This clonotype has a count of ten or more. The chain joins TRBV6-5 to TRBJ1-1, with 8 bases aligning to TRBD1. The V segment lost 6 bases and the J segment 6 bases; nucleotides outside the gene matches: 9. The CDR3 contains 14 residues. The germline CDR1 and CDR2 sequences are MNHEY and SVGAGI. This chain's CDR3 is CASRSGQARAEAFF. The CDR3 DNA sequence: TGTGCCAGCAGATCGGGACAGGCGAGGGCTGAAGCTTTCTTT.

This clonotype appeared many times. This chain links TRBV29-1 with TRBJ1-1; D is uncertain. The CDR3 totals 14 residues. V was pared by 7 bases and J by 1 base, with 16 bases between. Germline V gene lookup returns CDR1 SQVTM and CDR2 ANQGSEA. Here the CDR3 reads CSAARPGGNTEAFF. CDR3 nucleotides: TGCAGCGCCGCTCGGCCGGGCGGGAACACTGAAGCTTTCTTT. Using reference TRBV29-1 and TRBJ1-1 for the parts outside the CDR3, the full variable domain is SAVISQKPSRDICQRGTSLTIQCQVDSQVTMMFWYRQQPGQSLTLIATANQGSEATYESGFVIDKFPISRPNLTFSTLTVSNMSPEDSSIYLCSAARPGGNTEAFFGQGTRLTVV.

This chain connects TRBV5-1 to TRBJ2-1, with D hard to call. V was cut by 1 base and J by 5 bases, with 13 bases left in between. Germline lookup yields CDR1 SGHRS and CDR2 YFSETQ. The CDR3 totals 15 residues. The CDR3 region has the DNA TGCGCCAGCAGCTTGTTACCGGGCTCGGACAATGAGCAGTTCTTC. Its protein is CASSLLPGSDNEQFF. Combining the CDR3 with reference TRBV5-1 and TRBJ2-1 gives the whole variable domain KAGVTQTPRYLIKTRGQQVTLSCSPISGHRSVSWYQQTPGQGLQFLFEYFSETQRNKGNFPGRFSGRQFSNSRSEMNVSTLELGDSALYLCASSLLPGSDNEQFFGPGTRLTVL.

This clonotype was observed at least ten times. The chain carries TRBV12-3 or TRBV12-4 and TRBJ1-1; 7 bases align to TRBD1. V gave up 6 bases and J gave up 3 bases; unmatched junction bases: 7. The CDR3 runs 14 residues. The CDR3 DNA sequence: TGTGCCAGCAGCCGGACAGGTGTTGACACTGAAGCTTTCTTT. It yields the protein CASSRTGVDTEAFF.

This clonotype was counted many times. This chain uses TRBV5-1 with TRBJ2-3, with TRBD2 as a possible D gene (6 bases). The germline V gene encodes CDR1 SGHRS and CDR2 YFSETQ. CDR3 length equals 14 residues. V dropped 4 bases and J dropped 2 bases, with 11 bases sitting between them. CDR3 region: CASSPGTATDTQYF. The CDR3 coding sequence is TGCGCCAGCAGCCCTGGGACTGCCACAGATACGCAGTATTTT.